The 13 T cell receptor beta chains in this list originate from one sample, sequenced in a study of cytotoxic CD8 clonotypes in ibrutinib-treated CLL. Only in-frame clones appear in the TCRdb table, and some are missing; sequencing was by immunoSEQ multiplex PCR. The sample consists of 150,000 to 250,000 clones, about 72% of them appearing once. Source: PBMCs, taken after 24 months of ibrutinib treatment. The source is a human donor with chronic lymphocytic leukemia.

The genes are TRBV11-3 and TRBJ2-3, with D perhaps TRBD2 (6 bases). CDR3 size: 14 residues. V was shortened by 5 bases and J by 11 bases, with 20 bases between the two germline ends. CDR1 and CDR2 from the germline V gene are SGHNT and YENEEA. The CDR3 loop is CASSRGLGSGVQYF. DNA for the CDR3: TGTGCCAGCAGCAGGGGCTTGGGGTCGGGGGTGCAGTATTTT.

The CDR3 DNA reads TGTGCCAGCAGCTTTGTACTAGCGGGAGTACCCCCCTACGAGCAGTACTTC. Encoded protein: CASSFVLAGVPPYEQYF. The chain employs TRBV7-8 and TRBJ2-7; 11 positions agree with TRBD2. The CDR3 spans 17 residues. V was pared by 3 bases and J by 2 bases, with 9 bases of the junction left unmatched. In germline, CDR1 is SGHVS, CDR2 FQNEAQ.

The J gene is TRBJ2-7, the V gene TRBV7-2; 11 bases map to TRBD2. CDR1 and CDR2 (germline): SGHTA, FQGNSA. V gave up 4 bases and J gave up 4 bases; unmatched junction bases: 3. The CDR3 runs 14 residues. As DNA, the CDR3 is TGTGCCAGCAGCTCCGGGACTAGCGGTTACGAGCAGTACTTC. The encoded protein is CASSSGTSGYEQYF.

The J gene is TRBJ2-1, the V gene TRBV4-2; perhaps D is TRBD1 or TRBD2 (5 bases each). The V gene lost 3 bases and the J gene lost 4 bases, with 16 bases spanning the gap. The CDR3 contains 16 residues. The V gene's germline CDR1 is LGHNA and CDR2 YNFKEQ. In nucleotides, the CDR3 is TGTGCCAGCAGCCATGTTTTGGGGGATCTTTACAATGAGCAGTTCTTC. It specifies CASSHVLGDLYNEQFF.

The V and J genes are TRBV6-5 and TRBJ1-3, with 9 positions matching TRBD1. Unmatched junction bases numbered 10, after V lost 5 bases and J lost 8 bases. Germline V gene lookup returns CDR1 MNHEY and CDR2 SVGAGI. The CDR3 contains 15 residues. CDR3 residues: CASSLTGGPGHTIYF. CDR3 nucleotide sequence: TGTGCCAGCAGTCTTACAGGGGGCCCAGGACACACCATATATTTT.

Of note for this clone: Other nucleotide sequences in the sample specify the same CDR3. The chain combines TRBV5-6 with TRBJ1-2; D is possibly TRBD1 (5 bases). Trimming cost V 5 bases and J 5 bases, with 10 bases left between them. Germline CDR1 SGHDT, CDR2 YYEEEE. This CDR3 has 12 residues. CDR3 sequence (DNA): TGTGCCAGCAGTTCCCAGGGATATGGCTACACCTTC. It specifies CASSSQGYGYTF.

The chain uses TRBV5-4 and TRBJ2-3; no firm D call. The V and J ends lost 2 bases and 4 bases respectively, with 14 bases between them. Germline V gene data show CDR1 as SGHNT and CDR2 as YYREEE (reference sequence). CDR3 length: 15 amino acids. The CDR3 DNA is TGTGCCAGCAGCTTCGTCTCCGAGCTAGCAGATACGCAGTATTTT. As protein: CASSFVSELADTQYF.

The rearrangement uses TRBV2 and TRBJ1-5; 10 nucleotides agree with TRBD1. Germline assignment: CDR1 SNHLY and CDR2 FYNNEI. This CDR3 comprises 15 residues. V shed 7 bases, J shed 5 bases, and the junction held 8 bases outside the gene matches. In DNA form, the CDR3 reads TGTGCCAGCATGACCAAGACAGGGGGCTATCAGCCCCAGCATTTT. The encoded protein is CASMTKTGGYQPQHF.

The chain carries TRBV9 and TRBJ2-3; D possibly corresponds to TRBD1 (6 bases). V lost 3 bases, J lost 0 bases, and 11 bases lay in between. Germline assignment: CDR1 SGDLS and CDR2 YYNGEE. CDR3 length: 15 residues. The CDR3 DNA follows: TGTGCCAGCAGCGGACGGACAGCTAGCACAGATACGCAGTATTTT. Its translation: CASSGRTASTDTQYF. Full variable domain (rest looked up from reference TRBV9 and TRBJ2-3): DSGVTQTPKHLITATGQRVTLRCSPRSGDLSVYWYQQSLDQGLQFLIQYYNGEERAKGNILERFSAQQFPDLHSELNLSSLELGDSALYFCASSGRTASTDTQYFGPGTRLTVL.

This clone appeared a single time. The chain links TRBV5-1 to TRBJ1-1; 9 bases line up with TRBD1. CDR3 length: 14 residues. V shed 4 bases and J 5 bases; nucleotides not matched to a gene: 6. The germline V gene encodes CDR1 SGHRS and CDR2 YFSETQ. CDR3: CASSLQGAGTEAFF. The CDR3 bases are TGCGCCAGCAGCCTACAGGGGGCAGGGACTGAAGCTTTCTTT.

The chain combines TRBV29-1 with TRBJ2-5; D remains ambiguous. The V gene's germline CDR1 is SQVTM and CDR2 ANQGSEA. Trimming stripped 4 bases from V and 0 bases from J, with 6 bases between. CDR3 length: 12 amino acids. CDR3 amino acids: CSVVSNQETQYF. The DNA for the CDR3 is TGCAGCGTTGTTTCAAACCAAGAGACCCAGTACTTC. The entire variable domain, with the rest obtained from reference TRBV29-1 and TRBJ2-5, is as follows: SAVISQKPSRDICQRGTSLTIQCQVDSQVTMMFWYRQQPGQSLTLIATANQGSEATYESGFVIDKFPISRPNLTFSTLTVSNMSPEDSSIYLCSVVSNQETQYFGPGTRLLVL.

The J gene is TRBJ2-7, the V gene TRBV4-1; 7 bases are shared with TRBD1. V gave up 0 bases and J gave up 2 bases; unmatched junction bases: 4. Germline CDR1 MGHRA, CDR2 YSYEKL. This CDR3 contains 15 residues. The CDR3 spells CASSQDQGDTYEQYF. The CDR3 DNA is TGCGCCAGCAGCCAAGATCAGGGGGATACCTACGAGCAGTACTTC.

This clone was counted once. This rearrangement joins TRBV7-9 to TRBJ2-7; maybe TRBD1 (5 bases). The germline gives CDR1 SEHNR, CDR2 FQNEAQ (reference sequence). With 7 bases removed from V and 1 base from J, the gap between germline ends came to 14 bases. This CDR3 is built from 14 residues. CDR3 in amino acids: CASTLGAASYEQYF. Here the CDR3 DNA reads TGTGCCAGCACCCTAGGGGCCGCTTCCTACGAGCAGTACTTC.